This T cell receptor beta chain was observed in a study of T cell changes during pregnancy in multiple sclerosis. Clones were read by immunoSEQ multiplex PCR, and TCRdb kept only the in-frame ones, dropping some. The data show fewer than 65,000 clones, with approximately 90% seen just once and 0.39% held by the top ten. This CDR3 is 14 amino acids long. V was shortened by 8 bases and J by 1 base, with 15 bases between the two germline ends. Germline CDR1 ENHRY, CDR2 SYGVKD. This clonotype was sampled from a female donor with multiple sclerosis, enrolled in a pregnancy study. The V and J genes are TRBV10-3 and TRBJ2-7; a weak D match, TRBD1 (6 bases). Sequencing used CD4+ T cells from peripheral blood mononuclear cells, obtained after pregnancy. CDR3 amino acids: CAIESDSKSYEQYF. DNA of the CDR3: TGTGCCATCGAATCGGACAGTAAATCCTACGAGCAGTACTTC.